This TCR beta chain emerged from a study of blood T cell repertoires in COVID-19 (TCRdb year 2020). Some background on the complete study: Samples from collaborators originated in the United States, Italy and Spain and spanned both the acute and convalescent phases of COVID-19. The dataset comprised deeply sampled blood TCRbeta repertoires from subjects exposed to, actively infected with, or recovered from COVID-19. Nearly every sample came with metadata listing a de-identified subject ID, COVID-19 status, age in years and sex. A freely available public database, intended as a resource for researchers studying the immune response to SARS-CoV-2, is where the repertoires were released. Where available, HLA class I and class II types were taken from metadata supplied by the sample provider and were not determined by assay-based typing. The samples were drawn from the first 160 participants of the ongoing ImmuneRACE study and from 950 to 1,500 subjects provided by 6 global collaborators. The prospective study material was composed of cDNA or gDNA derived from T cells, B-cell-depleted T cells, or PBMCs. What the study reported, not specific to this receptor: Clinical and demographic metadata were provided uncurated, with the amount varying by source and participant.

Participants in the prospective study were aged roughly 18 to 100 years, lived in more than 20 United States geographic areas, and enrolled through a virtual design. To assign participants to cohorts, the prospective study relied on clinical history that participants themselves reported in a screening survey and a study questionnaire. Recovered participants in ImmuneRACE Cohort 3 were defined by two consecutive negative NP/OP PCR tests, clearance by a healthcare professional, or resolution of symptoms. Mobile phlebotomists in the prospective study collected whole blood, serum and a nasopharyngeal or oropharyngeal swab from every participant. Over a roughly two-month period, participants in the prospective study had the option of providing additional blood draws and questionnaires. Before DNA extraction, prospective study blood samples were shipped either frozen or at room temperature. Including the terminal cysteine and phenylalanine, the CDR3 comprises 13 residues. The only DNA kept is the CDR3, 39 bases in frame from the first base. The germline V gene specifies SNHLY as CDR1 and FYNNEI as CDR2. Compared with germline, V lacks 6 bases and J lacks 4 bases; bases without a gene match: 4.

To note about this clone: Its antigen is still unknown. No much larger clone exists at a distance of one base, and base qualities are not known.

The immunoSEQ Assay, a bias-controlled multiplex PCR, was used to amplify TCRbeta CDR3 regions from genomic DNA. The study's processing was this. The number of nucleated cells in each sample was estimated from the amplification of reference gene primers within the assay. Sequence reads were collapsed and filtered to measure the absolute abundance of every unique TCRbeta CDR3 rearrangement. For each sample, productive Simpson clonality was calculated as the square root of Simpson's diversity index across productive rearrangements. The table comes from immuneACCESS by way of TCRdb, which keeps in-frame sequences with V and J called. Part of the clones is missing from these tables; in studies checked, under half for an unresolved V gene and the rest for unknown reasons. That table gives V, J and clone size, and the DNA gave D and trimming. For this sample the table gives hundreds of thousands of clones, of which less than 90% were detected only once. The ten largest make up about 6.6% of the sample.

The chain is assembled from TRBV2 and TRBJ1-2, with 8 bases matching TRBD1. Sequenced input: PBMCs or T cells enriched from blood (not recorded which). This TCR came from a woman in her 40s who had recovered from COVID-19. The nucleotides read TGTGCCAGCAGGGTGACAGGGGTCTATGGCTACACCTTC. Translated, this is CASRVTGVYGYTF.